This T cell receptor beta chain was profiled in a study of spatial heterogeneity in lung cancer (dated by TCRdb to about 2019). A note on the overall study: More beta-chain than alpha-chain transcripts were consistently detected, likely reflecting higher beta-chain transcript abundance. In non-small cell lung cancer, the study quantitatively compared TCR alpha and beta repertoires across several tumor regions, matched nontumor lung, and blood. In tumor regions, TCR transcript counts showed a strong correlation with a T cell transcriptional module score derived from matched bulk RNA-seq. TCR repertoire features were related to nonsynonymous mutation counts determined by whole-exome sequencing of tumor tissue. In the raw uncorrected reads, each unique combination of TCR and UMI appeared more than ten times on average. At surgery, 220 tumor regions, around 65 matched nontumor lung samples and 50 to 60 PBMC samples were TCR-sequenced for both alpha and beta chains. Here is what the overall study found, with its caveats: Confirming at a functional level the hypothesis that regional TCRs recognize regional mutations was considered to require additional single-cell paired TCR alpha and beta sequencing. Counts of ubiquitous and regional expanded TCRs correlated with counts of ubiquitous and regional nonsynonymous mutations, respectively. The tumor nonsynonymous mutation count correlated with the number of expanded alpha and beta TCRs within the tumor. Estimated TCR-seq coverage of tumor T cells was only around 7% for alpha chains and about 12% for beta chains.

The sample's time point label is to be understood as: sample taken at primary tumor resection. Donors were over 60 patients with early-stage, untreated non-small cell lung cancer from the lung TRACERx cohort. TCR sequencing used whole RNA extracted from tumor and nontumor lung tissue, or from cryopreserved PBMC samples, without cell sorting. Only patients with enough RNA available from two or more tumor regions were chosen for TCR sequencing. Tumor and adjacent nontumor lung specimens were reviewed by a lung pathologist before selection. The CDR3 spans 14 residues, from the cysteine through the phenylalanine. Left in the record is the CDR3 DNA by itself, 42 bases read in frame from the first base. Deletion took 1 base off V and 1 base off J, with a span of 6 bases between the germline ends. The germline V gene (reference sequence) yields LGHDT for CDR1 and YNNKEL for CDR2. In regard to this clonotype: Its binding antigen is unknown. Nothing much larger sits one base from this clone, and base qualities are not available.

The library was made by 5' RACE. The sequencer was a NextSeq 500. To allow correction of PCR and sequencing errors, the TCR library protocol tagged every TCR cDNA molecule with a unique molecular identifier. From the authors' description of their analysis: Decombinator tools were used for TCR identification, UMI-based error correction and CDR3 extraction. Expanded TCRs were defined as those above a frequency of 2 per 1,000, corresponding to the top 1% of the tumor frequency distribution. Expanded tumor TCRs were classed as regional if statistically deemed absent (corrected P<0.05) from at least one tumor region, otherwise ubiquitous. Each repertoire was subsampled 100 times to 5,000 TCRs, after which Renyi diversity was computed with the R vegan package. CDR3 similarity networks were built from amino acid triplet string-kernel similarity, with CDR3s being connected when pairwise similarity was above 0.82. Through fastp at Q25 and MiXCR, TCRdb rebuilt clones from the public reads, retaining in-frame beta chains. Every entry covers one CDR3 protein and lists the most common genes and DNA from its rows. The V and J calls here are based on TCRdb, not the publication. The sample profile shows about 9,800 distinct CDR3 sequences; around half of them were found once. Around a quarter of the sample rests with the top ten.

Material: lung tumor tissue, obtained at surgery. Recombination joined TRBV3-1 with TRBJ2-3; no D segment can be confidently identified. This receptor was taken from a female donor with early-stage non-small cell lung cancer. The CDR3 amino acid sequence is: CASSQGLRTDTQYF. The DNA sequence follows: TGTGCCAGCAGCCAAGGGCTACGCACAGATACGCAGTATTTT.